The rows below give T cell receptor beta chains drawn from one sample of a study of somatic mutations in cytotoxic T cells in rheumatoid arthritis. The protocol was immunoSEQ multiplex PCR, while the TCRdb copy is restricted to in-frame clones and leaves out a portion. The sample carries more than 12,000 clones, 80% to 95% recorded once. The specimen sequenced was CD4+ T cells sorted from blood. These receptors all come from a man in his 70s with rheumatoid arthritis. Each CDR3 is given with its conserved first and last residue. The D gene is left open where the match is weak. Clone size is shown for a subset of rows, as once, few, many or a class of expanded clone.

v_gene: TRBV6-5; d_gene: NA; j_gene: TRBJ1-1; abundance: NA; CDR3aa: CASSSQDSEFEAFF; CDR3nt: TGTGCCAGCAGTTCACAAGACAGTGAATTTGAAGCTTTCTTT
v_gene: TRBV2; d_gene: NA; j_gene: TRBJ2-6; abundance: once; CDR3aa: CASFPRSGANVLTF; CDR3nt: TGTGCCTCTTTCCCCCGCTCTGGGGCCAACGTCCTGACTTTC
v_gene: TRBV4-2; d_gene: NA; j_gene: TRBJ1-1; abundance: NA; CDR3aa: CASSSLLQGTEAFF; CDR3nt: TGTGCCAGCAGCTCTCTGTTGCAGGGCACTGAAGCTTTCTTT
v_gene: TRBV5-1; d_gene: NA; j_gene: TRBJ1-5; abundance: NA; CDR3aa: CASSPNQGSNQPQHF; CDR3nt: TGCGCCAGCAGCCCGAATCAGGGTAGCAATCAGCCCCAGCATTTT
v_gene: TRBV6-5; d_gene: NA; j_gene: TRBJ2-7; abundance: NA; CDR3aa: CASSYSTGFYEQYF; CDR3nt: TGTGCCAGCAGTTACTCAACAGGCTTCTACGAGCAGTACTTC
v_gene: TRBV28; d_gene: TRBD1; j_gene: TRBJ1-5; abundance: NA; CDR3aa: CASISGGPQPQHF; CDR3nt: TGTGCCAGCATCTCAGGGGGCCCTCAGCCCCAGCATTTT
v_gene: TRBV28; d_gene: TRBD2; j_gene: TRBJ2-5; abundance: NA; CDR3aa: CASRGAGVDGETQYF; CDR3nt: TGTGCCAGCAGGGGAGCGGGAGTCGACGGAGAGACCCAGTACTTC
v_gene: TRBV5-1; d_gene: TRBD2; j_gene: TRBJ2-7; abundance: NA; CDR3aa: CASSFRDYSSGEQYF; CDR3nt: TGCGCCAGCAGCTTCCGGGACTACTCCTCAGGGGAGCAGTACTTC
v_gene: TRBV27; d_gene: NA; j_gene: TRBJ1-2; abundance: NA; CDR3aa: CASSLKADSSGYTF; CDR3nt: TGTGCCAGCAGTTTGAAGGCAGACTCAAGCGGCTACACCTTC
v_gene: TRBV18; d_gene: TRBD1; j_gene: TRBJ1-2; abundance: NA; CDR3aa: CASSPPSGTVDYGYTF; CDR3nt: TGTGCCAGCTCACCACCATCCGGGACAGTCGACTATGGCTACACCTTC
v_gene: TRBV30; d_gene: NA; j_gene: TRBJ2-7; abundance: NA; CDR3aa: CAWSAGYEQYF; CDR3nt: TGTGCCTGGAGTGCGGGCTACGAGCAGTACTTC
v_gene: TRBV19; d_gene: TRBD1; j_gene: TRBJ1-4; abundance: NA; CDR3aa: CASFPQGTAQKATNEKLFF; CDR3nt: TGTGCCAGCTTCCCTCAGGGGACAGCTCAAAAGGCAACTAATGAAAAACTGTTTTTT
v_gene: TRBV6-4; d_gene: TRBD1; j_gene: TRBJ1-1; abundance: NA; CDR3aa: CASSVTGETEAFF; CDR3nt: TGTGCCAGCAGTGTTACAGGGGAAACTGAAGCTTTCTTT
v_gene: TRBV10-3; d_gene: NA; j_gene: TRBJ2-1; abundance: once; CDR3aa: CAINEVASTSYNEQFF; CDR3nt: TGTGCCATCAACGAGGTGGCTAGCACCTCCTACAATGAGCAGTTCTTC
v_gene: TRBV5-6; d_gene: NA; j_gene: TRBJ1-2; abundance: NA; CDR3aa: CASSFGALSGYTF; CDR3nt: TGTGCCAGCAGCTTCGGGGCTTTGAGCGGGTACACCTTC
v_gene: TRBV7-9; d_gene: TRBD1; j_gene: TRBJ2-7; abundance: once; CDR3aa: CASSFPRTGRTYEQYF; CDR3nt: TGTGCCAGCAGCTTTCCCAGGACAGGGAGGACCTACGAGCAGTACTTC
v_gene: TRBV19; d_gene: TRBD2; j_gene: TRBJ2-1; abundance: NA; CDR3aa: CASSTSGGSYNEQFF; CDR3nt: TGTGCCAGTAGTACCAGCGGGGGCTCCTACAATGAGCAGTTCTTC
v_gene: TRBV28; d_gene: NA; j_gene: TRBJ1-4; abundance: NA; CDR3aa: CASSFPRTGGEKLFF; CDR3nt: TGTGCCAGCAGTTTTCCAAGGACGGGGGGCGAAAAACTGTTTTTT
v_gene: TRBV6-5; d_gene: TRBD2; j_gene: TRBJ2-1; abundance: NA; CDR3aa: CASSSRTSGDVNEQFF; CDR3nt: TGTGCCAGCAGTTCTCGGACTAGCGGGGACGTAAATGAGCAGTTCTTC
v_gene: TRBV29-1; d_gene: TRBD1; j_gene: TRBJ1-2; abundance: once; CDR3aa: CSASTGTGGGYTF; CDR3nt: TGCAGCGCCTCCACCGGGACAGGGGGGGGCTACACCTTC
v_gene: TRBV5-1; d_gene: TRBD2; j_gene: TRBJ2-7; abundance: NA; CDR3aa: CASSTGLAGTEQYF; CDR3nt: TGCGCCAGCAGCACCGGACTAGCGGGAACCGAGCAGTACTTC
v_gene: TRBV28; d_gene: NA; j_gene: TRBJ1-5; abundance: NA; CDR3aa: CASNPPAESAGGPQHF; CDR3nt: TGTGCCAGCAACCCCCCGGCAGAATCGGCCGGGGGACCCCAGCATTTT
v_gene: TRBV7-9; d_gene: NA; j_gene: TRBJ2-5; abundance: NA; CDR3aa: CASSFRAEETQYF; CDR3nt: TGTGCCAGCAGCTTCAGGGCCGAGGAGACCCAGTACTTC
v_gene: TRBV30; d_gene: NA; j_gene: TRBJ2-7; abundance: NA; CDR3aa: CAWGRGISYEQYF; CDR3nt: TGTGCCTGGGGGAGGGGGATCTCCTACGAGCAGTACTTC
v_gene: TRBV6-5; d_gene: TRBD1; j_gene: TRBJ1-2; abundance: NA; CDR3aa: CASRQTGTGTGYTF; CDR3nt: TGTGCCAGCAGACAAACTGGGACAGGGACTGGCTACACCTTC
v_gene: TRBV10-3; d_gene: TRBD2; j_gene: TRBJ2-1; abundance: once; CDR3aa: CAIGSGGPGEQFF; CDR3nt: TGTGCCATCGGTTCGGGAGGGCCCGGTGAGCAGTTCTTC
v_gene: TRBV11-2; d_gene: NA; j_gene: TRBJ2-7; abundance: once; CDR3aa: CASSSQGPRNEQYF; CDR3nt: TGTGCCAGCAGCTCGCAGGGCCCCAGGAACGAGCAGTACTTC
v_gene: TRBV7-9; d_gene: NA; j_gene: TRBJ2-5; abundance: NA; CDR3aa: CASSRGIQETQYF; CDR3nt: TGTGCCAGCAGCCGAGGAATTCAAGAGACCCAGTACTTC
v_gene: TRBV28; d_gene: TRBD1; j_gene: TRBJ1-2; abundance: NA; CDR3aa: CASGIYRGGYTF; CDR3nt: TGTGCCAGCGGAATTTACAGGGGTGGCTACACCTTC
v_gene: TRBV19; d_gene: TRBD2; j_gene: TRBJ2-5; abundance: NA; CDR3aa: CASSIDRTSGRETQYF; CDR3nt: TGTGCCAGTAGTATAGACAGGACTAGCGGGAGAGAGACCCAGTACTTC
v_gene: TRBV2; d_gene: NA; j_gene: TRBJ1-1; abundance: NA; CDR3aa: CASRQGSGTEAFF; CDR3nt: TGTGCCAGCAGGCAGGGTAGTGGCACTGAAGCTTTCTTT
v_gene: TRBV12-5; d_gene: TRBD2; j_gene: TRBJ2-1; abundance: NA; CDR3aa: CASGLLPGLAGASSYNEQFF; CDR3nt: TGTGCTAGTGGTTTGTTACCGGGACTAGCGGGGGCCAGCTCCTACAATGAGCAGTTCTTC
v_gene: TRBV7-2; d_gene: NA; j_gene: TRBJ1-1; abundance: once; CDR3aa: CASSFGTMNTEAFF; CDR3nt: TGTGCCAGCAGCTTCGGGACAATGAACACTGAAGCTTTCTTT
v_gene: TRBV5-1; d_gene: NA; j_gene: TRBJ2-3; abundance: NA; CDR3aa: CASSLGQSGDTQYF; CDR3nt: TGCGCCAGCAGCTTAGGACAGTCTGGGGATACGCAGTATTTT
v_gene: TRBV28; d_gene: TRBD1; j_gene: TRBJ1-2; abundance: NA; CDR3aa: CASRYTGGFDYGYTF; CDR3nt: TGTGCCAGCAGGTATACAGGGGGATTCGACTATGGCTACACCTTC
v_gene: TRBV5-1; d_gene: NA; j_gene: TRBJ1-1; abundance: NA; CDR3aa: CASSTLAGMNTEAFF; CDR3nt: TGCGCCAGCAGCACCTTGGCAGGGATGAACACTGAAGCTTTCTTT
v_gene: TRBV5-4; d_gene: NA; j_gene: TRBJ1-1; abundance: few; CDR3aa: CASSLDVGGTEAFF; CDR3nt: TGTGCCAGCAGCTTAGATGTGGGGGGCACTGAAGCTTTCTTT
v_gene: TRBV5-1; d_gene: NA; j_gene: TRBJ1-4; abundance: NA; CDR3aa: CASSLSPTTNEKLFF; CDR3nt: TGCGCCAGCAGCTTGTCCCCAACAACTAATGAAAAACTGTTTTTT
v_gene: TRBV27; d_gene: TRBD2; j_gene: TRBJ2-2; abundance: NA; CDR3aa: CASRASGSSTGELFF; CDR3nt: TGTGCCAGCCGTGCTAGCGGGAGTTCCACCGGGGAGCTGTTTTTT
v_gene: TRBV6-5; d_gene: NA; j_gene: TRBJ1-2; abundance: NA; CDR3aa: CASSQTAYYYGYTF; CDR3nt: TGTGCCAGCAGTCAGACAGCGTATTACTATGGCTACACCTTC
v_gene: TRBV19; d_gene: NA; j_gene: TRBJ2-1; abundance: once; CDR3aa: CASSIGPAGYNEQFF; CDR3nt: TGTGCCAGTAGTATCGGACCAGCGGGCTACAATGAGCAGTTCTTC